This T cell receptor beta chain was obtained from a study of blood T cell repertoires in COVID-19. Study-level background: COVID-19 samples from acute and convalescent phases originated in the United States, Italy and Spain. T cells, B-cell-depleted T cells, or PBMCs supplied cDNA or gDNA.

The CDR3 runs 13 residues. V gave up 0 bases and J gave up 1 base, with 5 bases separating them. Germline V gene data show CDR1 as SGHRS and CDR2 as YFSETQ. Original processing methods: Cell counts per sample came from amplifying reference gene primers. The table came from immunoSEQ multiplex PCR; TCRdb's copy has only in-frame clones and leaves some out. For V, J and clone size, that table is used; D and trimming come from the DNA. Counted here are roughly 140,000 clones, 85% occurring once; the ten biggest clones make up less than 10%. The TCR originated in a woman in her sixties with COVID-19, enrolled during active disease. The sample was peripheral blood. This chain joins TRBV5-1 and TRBJ2-7; no definite D call. CDR3 residues: CASSLELSYEQYF. The CDR3 DNA sequence: TGCGCCAGCAGCTTGGAGCTATCCTACGAGCAGTACTTC.